At least ten counts were recorded for the clone carrying this TCR beta chain. Antigen: not known. This sample was included in a study of post-analysis software for immune sequencing data. Looking at the study overall: Multiple sclerosis in the patients followed relapsing-remitting, secondary progressive and progressive-relapsing courses. General study results and limits: Controls had significantly higher normalized Chao1 diversity than multiple sclerosis patients. TRBV5-6, TRBV5-1 and TRBV20-1 belonged to a set of about five TRBV segments that were more frequent in patients than controls.

Unique molecular identifiers tagged the TCR beta cDNA libraries. TCRdb analysed the PCR reads with MiXCR anew, one entry per CDR3 protein. This sample carries roughly 200,000 distinct CDR3 sequences, 29% of them seen once, and the ten largest clones take about 3.4%. This CDR3 comprises 16 residues. Germline V gene data show CDR1 as MDHEN and CDR2 as SYDVKM. The V and J ends lost 7 bases and 0 bases respectively, with 16 bases between them. This sequence originates from a girl between 2 and 17 years old with multiple sclerosis. The J gene is TRBJ2-4, the V gene TRBV28, with D possibly called TRBD1 or TRBD2 (7 bases each). Sequenced input: blood. In nucleotides, the CDR3 is TGTGCCAGCACCCCAGGGGGGGGTGTAGCCAAAAACATTCAGTACTTC. Its translation: CASTPGGGVAKNIQYF.